This T cell receptor (beta chain) emerged from a study of blood T cell repertoires in COVID-19. Study details: Specimens from acute and convalescent COVID-19 originated in the United States, Italy and Spain. T cells, B-cell-depleted T cells, or PBMCs provided the cDNA or gDNA that served as material.

How the authors handled the data: The assay estimated nucleated cells by amplifying reference gene primers. Sequencing used immunoSEQ multiplex PCR; TCRdb keeps in-frame clones, though not all of them. The V and J calls and clone size are taken from that table; D and trimming were inferred from the DNA. The data show 150,000 to 200,000 clones, about 80% seen once. V lost 8 bases, J lost 4 bases, and 2 bases stayed unmatched. Germline V CDR1 and CDR2: LNHDA, SQIVND (reference sequence). The CDR3 runs to 13 residues. Sequenced sample: peripheral blood. The clonotype was recovered from a woman aged 65 to 85 with acute or convalescent COVID-19. The chain recombines TRBV19 with TRBJ1-4, with 9 bases aligning to TRBD1. The CDR3 protein is CASSGQGNEKLFF. CDR3 DNA: TGTGCCAGTTCGGGACAGGGTAATGAAAAACTGTTTTTT.